This TCR beta chain was profiled in a study of T cell changes during pregnancy in multiple sclerosis. Sequenced by immunoSEQ multiplex PCR; TCRdb stores in-frame clones only, minus some. The sample lists fewer than 30,000 clones, 89% occurring once. Material: CD8+ T cells from peripheral blood mononuclear cells, obtained in the second trimester of pregnancy. This receptor was obtained from a female donor with multiple sclerosis, enrolled in a pregnancy study.

The CDR3 bases are TGTGCCACTACGGAGGCTATCACGGGCTCCGAGCAGTACTTC. Protein sequence: CATTEAITGSEQYF. This sequence joins TRBV28 and TRBJ2-7; a possible D gene is TRBD2 (5 bases). The CDR3 spans 14 residues. The germline gives CDR1 MDHEN, CDR2 SYDVKM. V shed 10 bases and J shed 6 bases, with 22 bases lying between them.